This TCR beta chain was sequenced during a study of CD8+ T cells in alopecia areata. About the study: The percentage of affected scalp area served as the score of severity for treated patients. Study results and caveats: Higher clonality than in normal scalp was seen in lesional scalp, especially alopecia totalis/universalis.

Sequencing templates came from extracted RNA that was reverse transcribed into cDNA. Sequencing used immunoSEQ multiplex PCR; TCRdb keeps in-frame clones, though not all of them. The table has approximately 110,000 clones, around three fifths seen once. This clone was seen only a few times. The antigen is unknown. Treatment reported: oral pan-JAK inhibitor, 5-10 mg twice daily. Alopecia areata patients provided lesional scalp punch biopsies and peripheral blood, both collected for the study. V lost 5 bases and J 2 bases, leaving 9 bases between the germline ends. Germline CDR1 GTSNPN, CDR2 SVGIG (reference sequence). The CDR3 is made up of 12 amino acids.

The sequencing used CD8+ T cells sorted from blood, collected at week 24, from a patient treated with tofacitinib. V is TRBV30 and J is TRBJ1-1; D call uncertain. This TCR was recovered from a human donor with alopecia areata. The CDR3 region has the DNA TGTGCCTGGGACCCCGGAAACACTGAAGCTTTCTTT. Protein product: CAWDPGNTEAFF.